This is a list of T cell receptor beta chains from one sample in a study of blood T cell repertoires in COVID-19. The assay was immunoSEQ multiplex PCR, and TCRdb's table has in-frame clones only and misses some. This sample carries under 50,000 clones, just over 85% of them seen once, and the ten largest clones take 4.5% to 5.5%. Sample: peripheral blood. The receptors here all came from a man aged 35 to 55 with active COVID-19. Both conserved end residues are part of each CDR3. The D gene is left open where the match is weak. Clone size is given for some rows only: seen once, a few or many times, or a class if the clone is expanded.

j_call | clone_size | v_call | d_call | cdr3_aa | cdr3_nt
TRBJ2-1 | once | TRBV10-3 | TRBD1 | CAINTGAHNEQFF | TGTGCCATCAACACAGGGGCCCACAATGAGCAGTTCTTC
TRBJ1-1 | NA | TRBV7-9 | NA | CASSLMVLEAFF | TGTGCCAGCAGCTTGATGGTACTAGAAGCTTTCTTT
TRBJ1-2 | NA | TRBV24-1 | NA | CATSDSDRPNYGYTF | TGTGCCACCAGTGATTCGGACAGACCCAACTATGGCTACACCTTC
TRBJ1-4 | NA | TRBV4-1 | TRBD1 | CASSQEGTGATEKLFF | TGCGCCAGCAGCCAAGAGGGGACAGGGGCGACTGAAAAACTGTTTTTT
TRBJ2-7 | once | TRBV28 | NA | CASSSGRGYEQYF | TGTGCCAGCAGTTCGGGCAGGGGCTACGAGCAGTACTTC
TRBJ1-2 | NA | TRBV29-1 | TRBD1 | CSVEDYRGEGYTF | TGCAGCGTTGAAGATTACAGGGGAGAGGGCTACACCTTC
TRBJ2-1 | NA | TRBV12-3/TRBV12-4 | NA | CASSFSRTNEQFF | TGTGCCAGCAGTTTTAGTAGAACCAATGAGCAGTTCTTC
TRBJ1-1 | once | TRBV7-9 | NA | CASSLTYPPTGKTEAFF | TGTGCCAGCAGTCTCACCTACCCCCCTACAGGGAAGACTGAAGCTTTCTTT
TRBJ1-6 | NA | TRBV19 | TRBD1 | CASSPAAGGESPLHF | TGTGCCAGTAGTCCCGCGGCAGGGGGCGAATCACCCCTCCACTTT
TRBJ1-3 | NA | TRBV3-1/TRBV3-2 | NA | CASSQGSTPGTIYF | TGTGCCAGCAGCCAAGGTTCTACACCGGGCACCATATATTTT
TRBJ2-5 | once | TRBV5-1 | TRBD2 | CASSRLAGGPWKETQYF | TGCGCCAGCAGCAGGCTAGCGGGAGGGCCGTGGAAAGAGACCCAGTACTTC
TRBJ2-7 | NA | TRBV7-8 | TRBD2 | CASSLTSGTTYEQYF | TGTGCCAGCAGCTTAACTAGCGGGACCACCTACGAGCAGTACTTC
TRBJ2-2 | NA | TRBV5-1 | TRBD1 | CASTFQGANTGELFF | TGCGCCAGTACCTTCCAGGGGGCAAACACCGGGGAGCTGTTTTTT
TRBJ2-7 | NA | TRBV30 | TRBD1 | CAWSPPGTGPYEQYF | TGTGCCTGGAGCCCTCCGGGGACAGGGCCCTACGAGCAGTACTTC
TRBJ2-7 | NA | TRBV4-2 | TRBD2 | CASSQTGTSAYEQYF | TGTGCCAGCAGCCAAACCGGGACTAGCGCCTACGAGCAGTACTTC
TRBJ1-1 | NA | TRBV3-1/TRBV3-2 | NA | CASSQGPGYTEAFF | TGTGCCAGCAGCCAAGGCCCAGGGTACACTGAAGCTTTCTTT
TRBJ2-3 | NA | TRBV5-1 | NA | CASSLTGNSFRDTQYF | TGCGCCAGCAGCTTGACCGGGAATTCGTTTCGAGATACGCAGTATTTT
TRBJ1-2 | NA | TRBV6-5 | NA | CASTKLQAYGYTF | TGTGCCAGCACCAAATTACAGGCCTATGGCTACACCTTC
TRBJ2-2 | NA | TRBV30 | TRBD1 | CAWSVDAGGTTGELFF | TGTGCCTGGAGTGTAGATGCAGGGGGTACGACCGGGGAGCTGTTTTTT
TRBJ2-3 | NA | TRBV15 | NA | CATSSLLAVIYTQYF | TGTGCCACCAGCAGTTTACTAGCTGTGATATATACGCAGTATTTT
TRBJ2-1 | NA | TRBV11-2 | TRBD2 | CASSTRLAVYNEQFF | TGTGCCAGCAGCACTCGACTAGCGGTGTACAATGAGCAGTTCTTC
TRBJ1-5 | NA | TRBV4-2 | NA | CASSQNPPGSGNQPQHF | TGTGCCAGCAGCCAAAACCCCCCAGGATCCGGCAATCAGCCCCAGCATTTT
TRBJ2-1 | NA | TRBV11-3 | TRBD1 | CASSLVSGGFNEQFF | TGTGCCAGCAGCTTAGTGTCAGGGGGCTTCAATGAGCAGTTCTTC
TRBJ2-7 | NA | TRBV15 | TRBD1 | CATSREGQGRYEQYF | TGTGCCACCAGCAGAGAGGGACAGGGCCGCTACGAGCAGTACTTC
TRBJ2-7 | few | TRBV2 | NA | CAGGGDYEQYF | TGTGCTGGTGGCGGTGACTACGAGCAGTACTTC
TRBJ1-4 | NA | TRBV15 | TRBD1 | CATSRDPILTGVKTNEKLFF | TGTGCCACCAGCAGAGACCCGATCCTGACAGGGGTGAAGACTAATGAAAAACTGTTTTTT
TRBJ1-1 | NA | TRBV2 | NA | CATHFGARMITEAFF | TGTGCCACCCATTTTGGGGCCCGAATGATCACTGAAGCTTTCTTT
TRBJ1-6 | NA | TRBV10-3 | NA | CAISEARGSYNSPLHF | TGTGCCATCAGTGAGGCACGGGGGTCCTATAATTCACCCCTCCACTTT
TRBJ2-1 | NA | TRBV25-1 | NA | CASSENARSEQFF | TGTGCCAGCAGTGAAAATGCTAGGAGTGAGCAGTTCTTC
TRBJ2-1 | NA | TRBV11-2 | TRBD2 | CASSPRLAGVYNEQFF | TGTGCCAGCAGCCCCAGACTAGCGGGGGTCTACAATGAGCAGTTCTTC
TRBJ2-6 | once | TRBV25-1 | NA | CASSAGASGANVLTF | TGTGCCAGCAGTGCAGGCGCCTCGGGGGCCAACGTCCTGACTTTC
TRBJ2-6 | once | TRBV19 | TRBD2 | CASKRGGPHSGANVLTF | TGTGCCTCAAAACGGGGGGGGCCCCACTCTGGGGCCAACGTCCTGACTTTC
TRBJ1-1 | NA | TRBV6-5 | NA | CASSYPGHQSTEAFF | TGTGCCAGCAGTTACCCGGGACACCAGAGCACTGAAGCTTTCTTT
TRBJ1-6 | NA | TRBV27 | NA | CASSRRDTYSPLHF | TGTGCCAGCAGCCGTAGGGACACTTATTCACCCCTCCACTTT
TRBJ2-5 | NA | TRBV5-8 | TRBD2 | CASSPSSGRETQYF | TGTGCCAGCAGTCCTTCTAGCGGGAGAGAGACCCAGTACTTC
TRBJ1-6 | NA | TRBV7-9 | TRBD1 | CASSAGQGSSPLHF | TGTGCCAGCAGCGCAGGACAGGGTAGCTCACCCCTCCACTTT
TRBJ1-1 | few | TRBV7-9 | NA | CASSLFEQSTEAFF | TGTGCCAGCAGCTTATTTGAGCAATCCACTGAAGCTTTCTTT
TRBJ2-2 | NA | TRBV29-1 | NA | CSAVDWNTGELFF | TGCAGCGCCGTGGACTGGAACACCGGGGAGCTGTTTTTT